One and the same sample provided the 7 T cell receptor beta chains below, sequenced in a study of vaccination effects on CD4 cells after COVID-19. Their antigens remain unidentified. Pools of viral peptides were used by the ViraFEST assay to expand antigen-specific CD4+ T cells ahead of sequencing. Subsequent to 10 days of culture, CD4+ T cells were isolated. Participants got two doses of BNT162b2 or mRNA-1273 vaccine. Sequenced by immunoSEQ multiplex PCR; TCRdb stores in-frame clones only, minus some. Here the sample spans about 46,000 clones, 65% to 75% being singletons. The starting material was CD4+ T cells from PBMCs cultured with HCoV-OC43 spike peptides, obtained after COVID-19 vaccination. The subset here: HCoV-OC43 spike overlapping peptide pool stimulation. Source of these receptors: a human donor who received a COVID-19 vaccine.

The V gene is TRBV11-2, the J gene TRBJ1-5; the D gene is possibly TRBD1 (5 bases). V was trimmed by 2 bases and J by 5 bases, leaving 16 bases between them. Per germline, CDR1 SGHAT and CDR2 FQNNGV. The CDR3 has 16 amino acids. This CDR3 is CASSLRSAGGDQPQHF. In nucleotides, the CDR3 is TGTGCCAGCAGCTTAAGATCGGCGGGGGGGGATCAGCCCCAGCATTTT.

The CDR3 region has the DNA TGTGCCAGCTCACCACAAAATCCGAGATATAGCAATCAGCCCCAGCATTTT. The encoded protein is CASSPQNPRYSNQPQHF. V usage is TRBV18 and J usage is TRBJ1-5, with D unresolved. Looked up from germline, CDR1 is KGHSH and CDR2 is LQKENI. CDR3 length: 17 residues. V lost 1 base and J lost 0, with 13 bases in between.

The V and J genes are TRBV6-5 and TRBJ2-1, with 8 bases that match TRBD2. There are 14 residues in the CDR3. Germline values: CDR1 MNHEY, CDR2 SVGAGI. Germline trimming cut 3 bases from V and 3 bases from J; bases unmatched to any gene: 1. The CDR3 DNA is TGTGCCAGCAGTTATACTAGCGGCTACAATGAGCAGTTCTTC. Its protein product is CASSYTSGYNEQFF.

The rearrangement joins TRBV6-5 to TRBJ1-2; D ambiguous. Germline V gene sequence: CDR1 MNHEY, CDR2 SVGAGI. This CDR3 spans 12 amino acids. Trimming removed 6 bases at V and 4 bases at J, with 9 bases between. CDR3 residues: CASRSDSYGYTF. The CDR3 DNA is TGTGCCAGCAGGTCGGATTCCTATGGCTACACCTTC.

V gene TRBV3-1 (or the pseudogene TRBV3-2) combines with J gene TRBJ2-2; no reliable D call. The V gene's germline CDR1 is LGHDT and CDR2 YNNKEL (reference sequence). This CDR3 is built from 14 residues. Trimming pared 4 bases from V and 0 bases from J, leaving 6 bases between. The CDR3 loop reads CASSRAANTGELFF. CDR3 nucleotide sequence: TGTGCCAGCAGCCGAGCAGCGAACACCGGGGAGCTGTTTTTT.

This clone was observed a few times. The genes are TRBV3-1 (or the pseudogene TRBV3-2) and TRBJ1-1, with a weak D call TRBD1 (5 bases). Germline lookup yields CDR1 LGHDT and CDR2 YNNKEL (reference sequence). The germline V and J ends were trimmed by 5 bases and 0 bases, with 7 bases remaining between them. The CDR3 covers 13 residues. The CDR3 nucleotides are TGTGCCAGCAGCTGGGACGTGAACACTGAAGCTTTCTTT. It is translated as CASSWDVNTEAFF.

The chain employs TRBV12-3 or TRBV12-4 and TRBJ2-2, with 7 bases lining up with TRBD1. The junction had 5 bases not matched to a gene; V was cut back by 10 bases and J by 6 bases. The CDR3 consists of 12 residues. As DNA, the CDR3 is TGTGCCAACAAGGGGGCGGCCGGGGAGCTGTTTTTT. Translated: CANKGAAGELFF.